The sequence of this TCR beta chain was determined in a study of blood T cell repertoires in COVID-19 (dated by TCRdb to the early 2020s). Regarding the study in general: The collaborator samples originated in the United States, Italy and Spain and spanned the acute and convalescent phases of COVID-19. The material from the prospective study consisted of cDNA or gDNA derived from T cells, B-cell-depleted T cells, or PBMCs. The dataset comprised deeply sampled blood TCRbeta repertoires from subjects exposed to, actively infected with, or recovered from COVID-19. The repertoires were released in a freely available public database meant as a resource for research on the immune response to SARS-CoV-2. Samples came from the ongoing ImmuneRACE study (first 160 participants) plus 1,254 subjects from 6 global collaborators. A de-identified subject ID, COVID-19 status, age in years and sex were almost always included in the sample metadata. HLA class I and class II types, where available, came from metadata supplied by the sample provider rather than from assay-based typing.

Study-wide conclusions, independent of this receptor: Clinical and demographic metadata were provided uncurated, with the amount varying by source and participant.

The CDR3 holds 13 amino acids from the cysteine to the phenylalanine. This entry keeps only the CDR3 DNA: 39 bases, framed from base 1. V lost 8 bases and J lost 3 bases, and the count of bases not matched to a germline gene is 6. For CDR1 and CDR2, the germline V gene lists SNHLY and FYNNEI. Concerning this clone itself: It has no known antigen specificity. No base quality values were provided; no much bigger clone lies one nucleotide off. Other DNA sequences in the same sample also yield this CDR3.

TCRbeta CDR3 regions were amplified from genomic DNA using the immunoSEQ Assay, a bias-controlled multiplex PCR. The authors processed their data as follows. Within the assay, amplification of reference gene primers was used to estimate how many nucleated cells each sample contained. Sequence reads were collapsed and filtered to measure the absolute abundance of every unique TCRbeta CDR3 rearrangement. For each sample, productive Simpson clonality was calculated as the square root of Simpson's diversity index over productive rearrangements. The clones in this table, taken by TCRdb from immuneACCESS, are in-frame only. Not every clone is retained; where verified, under half of the shortfall comes from an unresolved V gene, and the cause of the rest is unknown. D and trimming come from the DNA, and the V and J calls and clone size come from that table. Present in this sample are about 94,000 clones, 80% to 85% of which were seen just once. Around 6.6% of the sample is taken by the ten largest.

Collaborating institutions collected whole blood in K2EDTA tubes following their own protocols. Collaborator samples were shipped for TCRbeta analysis as frozen whole blood, isolated PBMCs, or DNA extracted from either sample type. The chain employs TRBV2 and TRBJ1-1; a stretch of 7 junction bases matches TRBD1. This clonotype was sampled from a man in his sixties with acute or convalescent COVID-19. Material: peripheral blood. The nucleotide sequence is TGTGCCAGCTCCCGCGACAGGGACACTGAAGCTTTCTTT. Its translation reads: CASSRDRDTEAFF.